This T cell receptor beta chain is drawn from a study of early T cells in non-severe SARS-CoV-2 infection. Study in general: Unsorted whole-blood RNA was sequenced in bulk, leaving chains unpaired. General study points: VDJdb matching, biased toward anti-spike CD8 responses, missed private and CD4 specificities.

The TCR library protocol was used to attach unique molecular identifiers. These identifiers were attached to individual cDNA molecules. TCRdb fed the 5' RACE reads into MiXCR, producing one record per CDR3 protein. The sample lists 15,000 to 20,000 distinct CDR3 sequences; about 5.6% were seen once. Many counts were recorded for this clonotype. The antigen is not known. With V trimmed by 10 bases and J by 0 bases, 11 bases remained unmatched. The germline V gene encodes CDR1 LNHDA and CDR2 SQIVND (reference sequence). CDR3 size: 16 residues. The input for sequencing was whole blood, taken at baseline. The sequence derives from an adult who was a healthcare worker with PCR-confirmed SARS-CoV-2 infection or an uninfected control (not recorded which). The chain couples TRBV19 to TRBJ1-5; 8 bases map to TRBD1. The chain's CDR3 is CATRQGHRNSNQPQHF. The CDR3 DNA reads as TGTGCCACCAGACAGGGGCATCGGAATAGCAATCAGCCCCAGCATTTT.